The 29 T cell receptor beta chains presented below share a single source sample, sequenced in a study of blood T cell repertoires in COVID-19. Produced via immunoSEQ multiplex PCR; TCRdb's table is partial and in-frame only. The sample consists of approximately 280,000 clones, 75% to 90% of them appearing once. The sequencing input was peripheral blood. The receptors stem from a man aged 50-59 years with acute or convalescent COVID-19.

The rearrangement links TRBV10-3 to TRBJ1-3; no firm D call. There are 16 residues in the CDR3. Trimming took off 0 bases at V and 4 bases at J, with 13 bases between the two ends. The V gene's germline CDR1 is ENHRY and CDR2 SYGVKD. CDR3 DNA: TGTGCCATCAGTGAGTCAGCGAGGGTATCAGGAAACACCATATATTTT. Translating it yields CAISESARVSGNTIYF.

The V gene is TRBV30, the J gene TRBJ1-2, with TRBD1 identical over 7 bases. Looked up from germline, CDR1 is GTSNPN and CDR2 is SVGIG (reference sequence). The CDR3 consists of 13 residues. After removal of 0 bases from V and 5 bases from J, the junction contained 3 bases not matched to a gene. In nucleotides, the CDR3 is TGTGCCTGGAGTGTAGACAGGGCTTATGGCTACACCTTC. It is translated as CAWSVDRAYGYTF.

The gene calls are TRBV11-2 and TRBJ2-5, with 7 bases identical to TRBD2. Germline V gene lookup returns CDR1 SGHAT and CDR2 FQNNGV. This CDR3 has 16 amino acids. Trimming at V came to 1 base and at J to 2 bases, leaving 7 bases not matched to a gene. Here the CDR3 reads CASSLVGGSPQETQYF. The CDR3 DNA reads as TGTGCCAGCAGCTTAGTCGGCGGGAGTCCTCAAGAGACCCAGTACTTC.

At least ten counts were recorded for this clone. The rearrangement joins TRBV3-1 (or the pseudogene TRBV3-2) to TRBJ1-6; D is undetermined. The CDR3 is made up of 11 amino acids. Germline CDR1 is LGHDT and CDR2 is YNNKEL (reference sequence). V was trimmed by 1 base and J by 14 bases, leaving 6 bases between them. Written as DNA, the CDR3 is TGTGCCAGCAGCCAAGCTAGTTCCCTCCACTTT. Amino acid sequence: CASSQASSLHF.

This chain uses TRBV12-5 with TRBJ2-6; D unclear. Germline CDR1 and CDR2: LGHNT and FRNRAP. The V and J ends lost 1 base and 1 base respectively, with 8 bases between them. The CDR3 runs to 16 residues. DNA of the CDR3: TGTGCTAGTGGTTTGGCTCGTATATCTGGGGCCAACGTCCTGACTTTC. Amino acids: CASGLARISGANVLTF.

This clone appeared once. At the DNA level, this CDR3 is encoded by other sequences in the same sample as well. The CDR3 DNA is TGTGCCAGCAGCCCGACGGGGTCCTACGAGCAGTACTTC. Its protein product is CASSPTGSYEQYF. The chain couples TRBV11-3 to TRBJ2-7; tentative D call: TRBD2 (5 bases). The CDR3 extends over 13 amino acids. The V and J ends lost 5 bases and 1 base respectively, with 9 bases between them. From germline, CDR1 is SGHNT and CDR2 YENEEA.

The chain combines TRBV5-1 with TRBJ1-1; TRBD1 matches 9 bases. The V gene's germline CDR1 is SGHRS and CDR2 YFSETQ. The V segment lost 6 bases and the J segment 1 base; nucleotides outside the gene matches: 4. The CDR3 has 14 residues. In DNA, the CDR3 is TGCGCCAGCACCTGGGGACAGGGGAACACTGAAGCTTTCTTT. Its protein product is CASTWGQGNTEAFF.

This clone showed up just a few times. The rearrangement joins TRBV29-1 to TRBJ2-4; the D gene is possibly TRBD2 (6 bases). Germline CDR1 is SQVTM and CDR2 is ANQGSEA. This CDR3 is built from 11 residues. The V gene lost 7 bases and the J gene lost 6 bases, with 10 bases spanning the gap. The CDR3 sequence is CSAAEGNIQYF. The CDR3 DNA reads TGCAGCGCCGCGGAGGGAAACATTCAGTACTTC.

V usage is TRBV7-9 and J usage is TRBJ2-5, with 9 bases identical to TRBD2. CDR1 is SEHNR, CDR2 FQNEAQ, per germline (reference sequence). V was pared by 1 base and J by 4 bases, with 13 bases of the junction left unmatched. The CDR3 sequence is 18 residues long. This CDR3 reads CASSLVRAGGFQIETQYF. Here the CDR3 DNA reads TGTGCCAGCAGCTTAGTGCGAGCGGGGGGATTCCAGATAGAGACCCAGTACTTC.

The CDR3 protein is CASSTDSYEQYF. CDR3 bases: TGTGCCAGCTCAACGGACAGCTACGAGCAGTACTTC. The V and J genes are TRBV18 and TRBJ2-7, with D possibly being TRBD1 (6 bases). Germline CDR1 KGHSH, CDR2 LQKENI. V was pared by 5 bases and J by 3 bases, with 8 bases between. This CDR3 has 12 amino acids.

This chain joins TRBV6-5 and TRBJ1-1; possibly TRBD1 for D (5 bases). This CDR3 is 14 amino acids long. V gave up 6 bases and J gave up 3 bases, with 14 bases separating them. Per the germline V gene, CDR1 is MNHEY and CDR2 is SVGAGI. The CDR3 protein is CASRRGFLDTEAFF. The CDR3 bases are TGTGCCAGCAGAAGGGGCTTTCTGGACACTGAAGCTTTCTTT.

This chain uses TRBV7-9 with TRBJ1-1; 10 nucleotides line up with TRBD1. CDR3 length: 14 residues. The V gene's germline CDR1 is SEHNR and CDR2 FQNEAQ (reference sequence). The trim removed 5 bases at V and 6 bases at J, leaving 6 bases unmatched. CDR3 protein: CASSPGQGVAEAFF. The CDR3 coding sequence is TGTGCCAGCAGCCCCGGACAGGGGGTTGCTGAAGCTTTCTTT.

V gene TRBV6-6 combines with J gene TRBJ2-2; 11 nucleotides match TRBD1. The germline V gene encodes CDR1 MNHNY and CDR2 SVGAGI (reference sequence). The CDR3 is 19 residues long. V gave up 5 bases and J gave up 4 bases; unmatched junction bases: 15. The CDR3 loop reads CASSRFPGQGVDGTGELFF. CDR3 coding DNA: TGTGCCAGCAGTCGATTTCCGGGACAGGGGGTTGATGGCACCGGGGAGCTGTTTTTT.

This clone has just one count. CDR3 nucleotide sequence: TGTGCCAGCAGTTCGAGGGACAGGGATTTCGGGCAGTACTTC. It specifies CASSSRDRDFGQYF. The chain uses TRBV27 and TRBJ2-7; 9 bases map to TRBD1. V gave up 4 bases and J gave up 9 bases; unmatched junction bases: 10. Germline V gene data show CDR1 as MNHEY and CDR2 as SMNVEV (reference sequence). This CDR3 region has 14 residues.

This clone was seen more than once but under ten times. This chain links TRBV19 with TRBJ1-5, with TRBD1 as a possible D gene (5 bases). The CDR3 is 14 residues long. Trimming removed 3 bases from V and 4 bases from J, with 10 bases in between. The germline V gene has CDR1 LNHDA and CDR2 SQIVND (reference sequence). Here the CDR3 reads CASSIDSRNQPQHF. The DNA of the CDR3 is TGTGCCAGTAGTATCGACAGTAGAAATCAGCCCCAGCATTTT.

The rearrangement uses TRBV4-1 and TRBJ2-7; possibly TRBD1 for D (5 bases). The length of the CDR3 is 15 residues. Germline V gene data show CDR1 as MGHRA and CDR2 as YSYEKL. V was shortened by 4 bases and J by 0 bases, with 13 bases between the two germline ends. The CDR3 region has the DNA TGCGCCAGCAGCCCCGTCCACGACAGCTCCTACGAGCAGTACTTC. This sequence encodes CASSPVHDSSYEQYF.

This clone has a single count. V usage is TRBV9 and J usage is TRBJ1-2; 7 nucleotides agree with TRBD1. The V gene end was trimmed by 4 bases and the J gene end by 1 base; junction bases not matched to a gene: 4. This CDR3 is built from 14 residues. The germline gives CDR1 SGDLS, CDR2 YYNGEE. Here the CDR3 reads CASSPGQSNYGYTF. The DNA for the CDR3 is TGTGCCAGCAGCCCGGGACAGAGTAACTATGGCTACACCTTC.

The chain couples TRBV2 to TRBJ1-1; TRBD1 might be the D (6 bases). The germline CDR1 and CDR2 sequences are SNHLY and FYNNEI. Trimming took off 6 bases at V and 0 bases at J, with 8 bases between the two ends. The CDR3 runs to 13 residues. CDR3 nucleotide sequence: TGTGCCAGCAGCGAGGGGGTGAACACTGAAGCTTTCTTT. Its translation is CASSEGVNTEAFF.

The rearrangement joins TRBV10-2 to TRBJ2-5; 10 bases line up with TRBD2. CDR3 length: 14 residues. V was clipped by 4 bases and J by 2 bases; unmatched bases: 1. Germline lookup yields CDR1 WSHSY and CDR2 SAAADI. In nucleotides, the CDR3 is TGCGCCAGCAGTGTGACTAGCGGGCAAGAGACCCAGTACTTC. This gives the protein CASSVTSGQETQYF.

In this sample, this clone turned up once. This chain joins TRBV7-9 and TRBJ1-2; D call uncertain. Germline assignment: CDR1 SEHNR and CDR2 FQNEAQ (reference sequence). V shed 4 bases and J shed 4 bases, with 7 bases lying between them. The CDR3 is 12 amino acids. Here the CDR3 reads CASSSEAYGYTF. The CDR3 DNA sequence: TGTGCCAGCAGCTCCGAGGCCTATGGCTACACCTTC.

This CDR3 reads CASSAVGSYGYTF. Written as DNA, the CDR3 is TGTGCCAGCAGCGCCGTGGGCTCCTATGGCTACACCTTC. V and J are TRBV7-9 and TRBJ1-2; no definite D call. The CDR3 is 13 amino acids. Trimming shortened V by 5 bases and J by 4 bases, and 11 bases separated the two germline ends. Germline loops: CDR1 SEHNR, CDR2 FQNEAQ (reference sequence).

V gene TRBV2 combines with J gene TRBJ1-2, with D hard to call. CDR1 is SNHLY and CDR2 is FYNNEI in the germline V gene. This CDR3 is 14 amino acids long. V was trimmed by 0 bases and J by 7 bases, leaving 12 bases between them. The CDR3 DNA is TGTGCCAGCAGTGAAGCTGGTTTTGCGATTGGCTACACCTTC. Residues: CASSEAGFAIGYTF.

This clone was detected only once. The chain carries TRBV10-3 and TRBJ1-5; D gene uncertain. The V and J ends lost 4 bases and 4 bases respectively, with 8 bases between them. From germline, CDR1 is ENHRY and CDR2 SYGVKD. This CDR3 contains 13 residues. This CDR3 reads CAISGNSNQPQHF. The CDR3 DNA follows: TGTGCCATCAGTGGGAACAGTAATCAGCCCCAGCATTTT.

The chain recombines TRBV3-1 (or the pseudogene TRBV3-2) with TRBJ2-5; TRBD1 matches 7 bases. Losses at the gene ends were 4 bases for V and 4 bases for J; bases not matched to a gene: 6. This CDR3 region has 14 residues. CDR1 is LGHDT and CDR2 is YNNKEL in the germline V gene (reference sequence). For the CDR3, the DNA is TGTGCCAGCAGCCTTCTCGACAGGGCAGAGACCCAGTACTTC. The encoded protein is CASSLLDRAETQYF.

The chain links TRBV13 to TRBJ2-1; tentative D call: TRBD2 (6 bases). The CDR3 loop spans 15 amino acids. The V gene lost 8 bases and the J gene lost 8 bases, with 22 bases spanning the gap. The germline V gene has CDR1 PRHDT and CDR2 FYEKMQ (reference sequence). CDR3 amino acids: CASSPGTPGKDEQFF. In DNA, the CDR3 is TGTGCCAGCTCTCCTGGGACTCCTGGGAAGGATGAGCAGTTCTTC.

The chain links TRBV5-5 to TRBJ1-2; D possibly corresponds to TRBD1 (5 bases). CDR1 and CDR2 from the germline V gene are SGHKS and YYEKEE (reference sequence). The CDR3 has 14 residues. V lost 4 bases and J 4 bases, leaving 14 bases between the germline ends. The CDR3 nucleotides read TGTGCCAGCAGCCCAGGTGGACACATCTATGGCTACACCTTC. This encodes CASSPGGHIYGYTF.

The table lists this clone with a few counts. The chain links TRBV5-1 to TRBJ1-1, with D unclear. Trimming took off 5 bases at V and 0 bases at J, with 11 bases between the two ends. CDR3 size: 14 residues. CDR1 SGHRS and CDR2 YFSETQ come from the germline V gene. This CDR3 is CASRPGAMNTEAFF. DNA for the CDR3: TGCGCCAGCAGGCCGGGAGCCATGAACACTGAAGCTTTCTTT.

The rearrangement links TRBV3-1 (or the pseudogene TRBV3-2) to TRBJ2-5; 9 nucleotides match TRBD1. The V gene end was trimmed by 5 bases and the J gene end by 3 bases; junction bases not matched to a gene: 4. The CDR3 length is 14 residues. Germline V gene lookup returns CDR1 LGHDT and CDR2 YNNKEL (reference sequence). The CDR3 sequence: CASSKTGGEETQYF. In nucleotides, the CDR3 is TGTGCCAGCAGCAAGACAGGGGGGGAAGAGACCCAGTACTTC.

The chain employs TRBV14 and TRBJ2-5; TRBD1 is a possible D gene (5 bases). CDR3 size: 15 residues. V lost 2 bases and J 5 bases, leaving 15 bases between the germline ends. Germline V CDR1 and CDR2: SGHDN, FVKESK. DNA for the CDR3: TGTGCCAGCAGCCAAAAACGGTCAGGGAAGGAGACCCAGTACTTC. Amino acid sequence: CASSQKRSGKETQYF.